Sequencing of this T cell receptor (beta chain) was carried out in a study of T cell changes during pregnancy in multiple sclerosis. Profiled with immunoSEQ multiplex PCR; TCRdb holds only in-frame clones, not every one. Found here are about 88,000 clones, roughly 90% of them singletons; the top ten hold 1.5%. V lost 5 bases and J 7 bases, leaving 11 bases between the germline ends. CDR3 length: 12 amino acids. Germline CDR1 is SGHTA and CDR2 is FQGNSA. This chain joins TRBV7-2 and TRBJ1-1; D perhaps matches TRBD1 (6 bases). This sample comprised peripheral blood, obtained in the first trimester of pregnancy. The clonotype comes from a female donor with multiple sclerosis, enrolled in a pregnancy study. The CDR3 bases are TGTGCCAGCAGCCATAACAGGGATGAAGCTTTCTTT. Protein: CASSHNRDEAFF. Variable domain in full (rest from reference TRBV7-2 and TRBJ1-1): GAGVSQSPSNKVTEKGKDVELRCDPISGHTALYWYRQSLGQGLEFLIYFQGNSAPDKSGLPSDRFSAERTGGSVSTLTIQRTQQEDSAVYLCASSHNRDEAFFGQGTRLTVV.